This passage covers 10 T cell receptor beta chains from one sample sequenced in a study of blood T cell repertoires in COVID-19. TCRdb's copy holds only in-frame clones and misses some; the assay was immunoSEQ multiplex PCR. The table records roughly 180,000 clones, about 85% of them present only once. The sequencing input was peripheral blood. The source is an elderly man with COVID-19, enrolled during active disease.

The chain couples TRBV5-1 to TRBJ2-6; 11 bases line up with TRBD1. Germline V CDR1 and CDR2: SGHRS, YFSETQ. The CDR3 extends over 18 amino acids. The V gene end was trimmed by 4 bases and the J gene end by 3 bases; junction bases not matched to a gene: 9. The DNA for the CDR3 is TGCGCCAGCAGCACAACCGGGACAGGGGGTAGTGGGGCCAACGTCCTGACTTTC. As protein: CASSTTGTGGSGANVLTF.

V gene TRBV10-3 combines with J gene TRBJ1-2; TRBD1 matches 7 bases. J was trimmed by 8 bases and V by 2 bases; bases with no gene match: 8. Germline CDR1 reads ENHRY; CDR2 reads SYGVKD. The CDR3 has 14 amino acids. CDR3 DNA: TGTGCCATCAGTGAGCGGGACAGTCGATCCGGCTACACCTTC. Residues: CAISERDSRSGYTF.

Only a few counts were recorded for this clone. The chain links TRBV18 to TRBJ1-1; maybe TRBD1 (5 bases). This CDR3 contains 15 residues. The germline V gene has CDR1 KGHSH and CDR2 LQKENI. Trimming cost V 3 bases and J 11 bases, with 22 bases left between them. The CDR3 spells CASSPWGTGDIGAFF. The CDR3 nucleotides are TGTGCCAGCTCACCGTGGGGAACAGGAGACATAGGGGCTTTCTTT.

The V and J genes are TRBV18 and TRBJ1-2, with no clear D. This CDR3 comprises 13 residues. CDR1 is KGHSH, CDR2 LQKENI, per germline. With 5 bases removed from V and 6 bases from J, the gap between germline ends came to 13 bases. The CDR3 protein is CASSSTQRHGYTF. As DNA, the CDR3 is TGTGCCAGCTCATCGACTCAAAGGCATGGCTACACCTTC. The full variable domain, its missing parts supplied by reference TRBV18 and TRBJ1-2, is NAGVMQNPRHLVRRRGQEARLRCSPMKGHSHVYWYRQLPEEGLKFMVYLQKENIIDESGMPKERFSAEFPKEGPSILRIQQVVRGDSAAYFCASSSTQRHGYTFGSGTRLTVV.

This clone was seen a few times. CDR3 residues: CASSLGGQGSTEAFF. For the CDR3, the DNA is TGTGCCAGCAGCTTAGGGGGGCAGGGGTCCACTGAAGCTTTCTTT. The chain combines TRBV11-2 with TRBJ1-1; possibly TRBD1 for D (6 bases). The CDR3 length is 15 residues. The germline V and J ends were trimmed by 1 base and 4 bases, with 13 bases remaining between them. CDR1 and CDR2 from the germline V gene are SGHAT and FQNNGV.

The chain recombines TRBV6-5 with TRBJ1-6; no firm D call. In germline, CDR1 is MNHEY, CDR2 SVGAGI. There are 13 residues in the CDR3. The germline V and J ends were trimmed by 0 bases and 7 bases, with 4 bases remaining between them. The CDR3 loop is CASSYSENSPLHF. CDR3 DNA: TGTGCCAGCAGTTACTCGGAGAATTCACCCCTCCACTTT.

The CDR3 spells CASSPPARDSFYEQYF. As DNA, the CDR3 is TGTGCCAGCAGCCCTCCCGCGAGGGACTCTTTCTACGAGCAGTACTTC. V is TRBV5-4 and J is TRBJ2-7, with D possibly matching TRBD2 (6 bases). There are 16 residues in the CDR3. Trimming took off 4 bases at V and 3 bases at J, with 20 bases between the two ends. Germline values: CDR1 SGHNT, CDR2 YYREEE (reference sequence).

CDR3 sequence reads: CSASRPGGETQYF. CDR3 sequence (DNA): TGCAGTGCTAGTAGGCCAGGGGGAGAGACCCAGTACTTC. The genes are TRBV20-1 and TRBJ2-5, with TRBD1 matching 7 bases. V lost 3 bases, J lost 4 bases, and 5 bases stayed unmatched. Looked up from germline, CDR1 is DFQATT and CDR2 is SNEGSKA (reference sequence). The CDR3 runs 13 residues.

This clone has just a few counts. This rearrangement joins TRBV5-4 to TRBJ2-1; 10 nucleotides agree with TRBD2. V shed 3 bases, J shed 6 bases, and the junction held 3 bases outside the gene matches. CDR3 length: 14 residues. CDR1 SGHNT and CDR2 YYREEE come from the germline V gene (reference sequence). The DNA of the CDR3 is TGTGCCAGCAGCTCCGGACTAGCGGTCAATGAGCAGTTCTTC. It codes for CASSSGLAVNEQFF.

The V gene is TRBV6-1, the J gene TRBJ1-2; unclear D gene. The CDR3 is 15 residues long. Per germline, CDR1 MNHNS and CDR2 SASEGT. The V end was cut by 1 base, the J end by 4 bases, with 13 bases between. The CDR3 DNA is TGTGCCAGCAGTGAAGATTGGGAAGGGAGCTATGGCTACACCTTC. It yields the protein CASSEDWEGSYGYTF.